This passage covers 24 T cell receptor beta chains from one sample sequenced in a study of CD8+ T cells in alopecia areata. Following extraction, RNA underwent reverse transcription to cDNA, which served as the sequencing template. TCRdb's copy holds only in-frame clones and misses some; the assay was immunoSEQ multiplex PCR. The table shows about 200,000 clones, with roughly three fifths occurring only once. Sequencing was performed on CD8+ T cells sorted from blood. These receptor sequences come from a human donor in good health.

This chain uses TRBV29-1 with TRBJ2-7, with 9 bases aligning to TRBD1. Unmatched junction bases numbered 3, after V lost 1 base and J lost 2 bases. The CDR3 is 14 residues long. CDR1 and CDR2 (germline): SQVTM, ANQGSEA. Written as DNA, the CDR3 is TGCAGCGTTGAAGCCGGGACAGGGACCTACGAGCAGTACTTC. Residues: CSVEAGTGTYEQYF.

This chain connects TRBV4-1 to TRBJ1-6; no clear D. The CDR3 has 14 amino acids. Looked up from germline, CDR1 is MGHRA and CDR2 is YSYEKL. Between the trimmed V and J ends, which lost 1 base and 7 bases, there was a span of 8 bases. CDR3 sequence: CASSQVSENSPLHF. CDR3 DNA: TGCGCCAGCAGCCAAGTGTCAGAAAATTCACCCCTCCACTTT.

This clone came up a few times. The genes are TRBV4-1 and TRBJ1-1; no clear D gene. The CDR3 runs 18 residues. The germline gives CDR1 MGHRA, CDR2 YSYEKL. The V end lost 0 bases, the J end lost 3 bases, and 20 bases lay between the germline ends. CDR3 bases: TGCGCCAGCAGCCAAGACCACTTGGTGCTGGGAGAGGACACTGAAGCTTTCTTT. This gives the protein CASSQDHLVLGEDTEAFF.

V usage is TRBV23-1 and J usage is TRBJ1-2; 7 nucleotides align to TRBD1. TRBV23-1 is annotated as an ORF whose role is uncertain. CDR3 size: 14 residues. The trim removed 0 bases at V and 6 bases at J, leaving 4 bases unmatched. CDR3 sequence: CASSQSVTGDGYTF. DNA for the CDR3: TGCGCCAGCAGTCAATCGGTAACAGGGGATGGCTACACCTTC.

This clone was observed a few times. CDR3 loop: CASSYAGGGADTQYF. The CDR3 DNA is TGTGCCAGCAGTTACGCAGGCGGGGGAGCAGATACGCAGTATTTT. The chain couples TRBV6-4 to TRBJ2-3; 7 bases map to TRBD2. V gave up 5 bases and J gave up 4 bases; unmatched junction bases: 9. The CDR3 has 15 residues. Germline assignment: CDR1 MRHNA and CDR2 SNTAGT.

V gene TRBV5-1 combines with J gene TRBJ1-5, with D hard to call. This CDR3 contains 15 residues. V was cut by 4 bases and J by 4 bases, with 15 bases left in between. The germline gives CDR1 SGHRS, CDR2 YFSETQ. CDR3 DNA sequence: TGCGCCAGCAGCCCGGACGGTCAACTTAATCAGCCCCAGCATTTT. Its translation: CASSPDGQLNQPQHF.

This chain joins TRBV29-1 and TRBJ1-2; possible D gene TRBD1, 5 bases. The germline V gene encodes CDR1 SQVTM and CDR2 ANQGSEA. CDR3 length: 14 residues. Trimming removed 0 bases from V and 4 bases from J, with 12 bases in between. This chain's CDR3 is CSVEDLEGSYGYTF. CDR3 bases: TGCAGCGTTGAAGATCTGGAGGGGAGCTATGGCTACACCTTC.

V and J are TRBV5-1 and TRBJ2-3; D is perhaps TRBD2 (7 bases). V lost 4 bases and J lost 2, with 17 bases in between. CDR3 length: 16 residues. CDR1 is SGHRS and CDR2 is YFSETQ in the germline V gene. The DNA of the CDR3 is TGCGCCAGCAGCCCTTTGACCGCGGGGGCCACAGATACGCAGTATTTT. It translates to CASSPLTAGATDTQYF.

This chain connects TRBV4-1 to TRBJ2-2; D gene ambiguous. V lost 8 bases to trimming and J lost 4 bases, with 11 bases between them. CDR3 length: 13 residues. CDR1 is MGHRA, CDR2 YSYEKL, per germline. The CDR3 is CASLSFATGELFF. DNA for the CDR3: TGCGCCAGCCTCTCCTTTGCCACCGGGGAGCTGTTTTTT.

V gene TRBV2 combines with J gene TRBJ2-2; D is uncertain. The germline CDR1 and CDR2 sequences are SNHLY and FYNNEI. This CDR3 has 12 amino acids. With 7 bases removed from V and 2 bases from J, the gap between germline ends came to 5 bases. The CDR3 region is CASTLNTGELFF. The CDR3 nucleotides read TGTGCCAGCACACTCAACACCGGGGAGCTGTTTTTT.

The CDR3 DNA is TGCGCCAGCAGCCAAGGGACAGGGCAAGAGACCCAGTACTTC. Amino acids: CASSQGTGQETQYF. The V and J genes are TRBV4-1 and TRBJ2-5; 8 nucleotides line up with TRBD1. The ends lost 1 base at V and 2 bases at J; junction bases unmatched: 0. Per the germline V gene, CDR1 is MGHRA and CDR2 is YSYEKL. The CDR3 is 14 residues long.

This chain connects TRBV5-6 to TRBJ1-2; D ambiguous. Germline V gene sequence: CDR1 SGHDT, CDR2 YYEEEE. The CDR3 contains 12 residues. Trimming shortened V by 5 bases and J by 6 bases, and 11 bases separated the two germline ends. CDR3 sequence reads: CASRSWPDGYTF. The CDR3 DNA reads TGTGCCAGCAGGAGTTGGCCTGATGGCTACACCTTC.

The chain couples TRBV29-1 to TRBJ2-5, with 10 bases that match TRBD1. In germline, CDR1 is SQVTM, CDR2 ANQGSEA. The ends lost 5 bases at V and 6 bases at J; junction bases unmatched: 9. The CDR3 runs 14 residues. CDR3 protein: CSVHVRDRGQTQYF. In nucleotides, the CDR3 is TGCAGCGTTCACGTCCGGGACAGGGGACAGACCCAGTACTTC.

This clone was seen just once. This chain joins TRBV7-8 and TRBJ2-3; perhaps TRBD2 as D (6 bases). CDR1 SGHVS and CDR2 FQNEAQ come from the germline V gene. This CDR3 is 13 amino acids long. Trimming removed 4 bases at V and 3 bases at J, with 8 bases between. DNA for the CDR3: TGTGCCAGCAGCTCTCGGGGGACAGATACGCAGTATTTT. Translated: CASSSRGTDTQYF.

In this sample, this clone turned up a few times. V is TRBV5-6 and J is TRBJ1-5, with D perhaps TRBD1 (5 bases). Germline V gene sequence: CDR1 SGHDT, CDR2 YYEEEE. V was clipped by 0 bases and J by 0 bases, with 13 bases between them. The CDR3 has 17 amino acids. The CDR3 is CASSLGGPTASNQPQHF. The CDR3 nucleotides are TGTGCCAGCAGCTTGGGGGGACCGACAGCTAGCAATCAGCCCCAGCATTTT.

The table lists this clone with a count of one. The rearrangement uses TRBV7-9 and TRBJ1-2, with a weak D call TRBD1 (5 bases). V dropped 1 base and J dropped 5 bases, with 14 bases sitting between them. The CDR3 extends over 15 amino acids. Germline V lookup: CDR1 SEHNR, CDR2 FQNEAQ (reference sequence). The CDR3 DNA reads TGTGCCAGCAGCTTAGATGGGGGACTTCAATATGGCTACACCTTC. Amino acid sequence: CASSLDGGLQYGYTF. Based on the CDR3 plus reference TRBV7-9 and TRBJ1-2, the full variable domain is DTGVSQNPRHKITKRGQNVTFRCDPISEHNRLYWYRQTLGQGPEFLTYFQNEAQLEKSRLLSDRFSAERPKGSFSTLEIQRTEQGDSAMYLCASSLDGGLQYGYTFGSGTRLTVV.

The chain has TRBV30 and TRBJ1-6, with unresolved D. V lost 4 bases, J lost 5 bases, and 12 bases lay in between. The CDR3 covers 14 residues. Germline values: CDR1 GTSNPN, CDR2 SVGIG (reference sequence). CDR3 DNA: TGTGCCTGGAACCCCGGGAGCCATAATTCACCCCTCCACTTT. This codes for CAWNPGSHNSPLHF.

This chain connects TRBV27 to TRBJ2-4; TRBD2 agrees at 7 bases. The CDR3 spans 14 residues. The V segment lost 6 bases and the J segment 0 bases; nucleotides outside the gene matches: 2. Germline-derived CDR1 and CDR2 are MNHEY and SMNVEV (reference sequence). The CDR3 DNA reads as TGTGCCAGCAGCCCGGGGGGAGCCAAAAACATTCAGTACTTC. It yields the protein CASSPGGAKNIQYF.

The rearrangement joins TRBV4-1 to TRBJ1-6; unclear D gene. The V and J ends lost 6 bases and 6 bases respectively, with 18 bases between them. Germline CDR1 MGHRA, CDR2 YSYEKL. The CDR3 is made up of 16 amino acids. The CDR3 spells CASSHGTGPSNSPLHF. CDR3 in DNA: TGCGCCAGCAGTCATGGAACCGGGCCCTCTAATTCACCCCTCCACTTT.

This clone was counted a few times. V gene TRBV2 combines with J gene TRBJ2-7, with D perhaps given as TRBD1 or TRBD2 (5 bases each). The CDR3 length is 16 residues. Germline CDR1 SNHLY, CDR2 FYNNEI. Trimming stripped 3 bases from V and 0 bases from J, with 15 bases between. DNA of the CDR3: TGTGCCAGCAGTGACAAGCAGGGAGTCCCCTCCTACGAGCAGTACTTC. It encodes CASSDKQGVPSYEQYF.

This clone turned up a few times. Other DNA sequences in this specimen translate into the identical CDR3. The chain links TRBV4-1 to TRBJ1-1, with unresolved D. Germline V CDR1 and CDR2: MGHRA, YSYEKL. Between the trimmed V and J ends, which lost 4 bases and 1 base, there was a span of 4 bases. The CDR3 is 12 amino acids. CDR3 DNA sequence: TGCGCCAGCAGCCTGGGGAACACTGAAGCTTTCTTT. Amino acids: CASSLGNTEAFF.

The rearrangement joins TRBV29-1 to TRBJ1-2, with a weak D call TRBD1 (5 bases). CDR3 length: 12 amino acids. CDR1 and CDR2 from the germline V gene are SQVTM and ANQGSEA. V gave up 6 bases and J gave up 4 bases, with 12 bases separating them. The CDR3 bases are TGCAGCGTGGAACAGGACCCCTATGGCTACACCTTC. The encoded protein is CSVEQDPYGYTF.

The V call is TRBV5-6, the J call TRBJ2-1; D perhaps matches TRBD1 (5 bases). Trimming cost V 1 base and J 4 bases, with 9 bases left between them. CDR1 and CDR2 (germline): SGHDT, YYEEEE. The CDR3 runs to 14 residues. CDR3 sequence reads: CASSLWQGYNEQFF. CDR3 DNA: TGTGCCAGCAGCTTGTGGCAGGGATACAATGAGCAGTTCTTC.

V is TRBV5-1 and J is TRBJ2-2; no clear D gene. This CDR3 contains 12 residues. Per the germline V gene, CDR1 is SGHRS and CDR2 is YFSETQ. V was pared by 2 bases and J by 7 bases, with 6 bases between. CDR3 in amino acids: CASSFRLGELFF. CDR3 DNA sequence: TGCGCCAGCAGCTTTCGACTCGGGGAGCTGTTTTTT. Using reference TRBV5-1 and TRBJ2-2 for the parts outside the CDR3, the full variable domain is KAGVTQTPRYLIKTRGQQVTLSCSPISGHRSVSWYQQTPGQGLQFLFEYFSETQRNKGNFPGRFSGRQFSNSRSEMNVSTLELGDSALYLCASSFRLGELFFGEGSRLTVL.